This TCR beta chain was sequenced for a study of cytomegalovirus exposure and HLA in healthy donors. Study findings and constraints: Indistinguishable V segments, including TRBV6-2 and TRBV6-3, were excluded. There were some public TCRs occurring in many donors, but most TCR sequences were rare.

Turning to this clone: Its antigen is not known.

V lost 1 base and J lost 3; bases outside the gene matches: 3. The CDR3 covers 16 residues. The germline CDR1 and CDR2 sequences are SEHNR and FQNEAQ (reference sequence). The donors were healthy bone marrow donors. At sampling all donors were nominally healthy, likely with unrecorded immune exposures. The PCR contained 60 Vbeta and 13 Jbeta primers. Measured with immunoSEQ multiplex PCR; TCRdb has only the in-frame clones, and not every one. Altogether 100,000 to 150,000 clones are present, around 82% being singletons, with the ten largest covering 3.6%. The sample comprised PBMCs. J is TRBJ2-2 and V is TRBV7-9; 9 positions agree with TRBD2. The receptor was derived from a man between 35 and 55 years old in good health and CMV-seronegative. The DNA of the CDR3 is TGTGCCAGCAGCTTAGATAGCGGGGGCCACACCGGGGAGCTGTTTTTT. It specifies CASSLDSGGHTGELFF. The full variable domain, its missing parts supplied by reference TRBV7-9 and TRBJ2-2, is DTGVSQNPRHKITKRGQNVTFRCDPISEHNRLYWYRQTLGQGPEFLTYFQNEAQLEKSRLLSDRFSAERPKGSFSTLEIQRTEQGDSAMYLCASSLDSGGHTGELFFGEGSRLTVL.